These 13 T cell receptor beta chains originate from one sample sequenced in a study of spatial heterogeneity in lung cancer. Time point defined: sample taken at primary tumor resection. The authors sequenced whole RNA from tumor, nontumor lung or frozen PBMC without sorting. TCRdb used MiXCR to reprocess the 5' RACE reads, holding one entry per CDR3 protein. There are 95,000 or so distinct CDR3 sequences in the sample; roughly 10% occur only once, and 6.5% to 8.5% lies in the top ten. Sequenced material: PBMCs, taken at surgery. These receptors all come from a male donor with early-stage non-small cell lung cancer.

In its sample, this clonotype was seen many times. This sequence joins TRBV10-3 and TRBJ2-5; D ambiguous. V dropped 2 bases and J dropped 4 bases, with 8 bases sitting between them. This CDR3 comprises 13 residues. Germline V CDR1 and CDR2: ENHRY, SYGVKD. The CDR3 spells CAISEAFPETQYF. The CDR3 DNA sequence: TGTGCCATCAGTGAGGCGTTCCCAGAGACCCAGTACTTC.

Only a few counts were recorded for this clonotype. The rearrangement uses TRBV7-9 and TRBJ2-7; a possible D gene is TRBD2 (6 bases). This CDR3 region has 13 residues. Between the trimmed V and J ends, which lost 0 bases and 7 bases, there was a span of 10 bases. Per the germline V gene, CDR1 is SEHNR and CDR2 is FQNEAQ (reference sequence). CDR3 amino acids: CASSLAGGTEQYF. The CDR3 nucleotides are TGTGCCAGCAGCTTAGCGGGAGGAACGGAGCAGTACTTC.

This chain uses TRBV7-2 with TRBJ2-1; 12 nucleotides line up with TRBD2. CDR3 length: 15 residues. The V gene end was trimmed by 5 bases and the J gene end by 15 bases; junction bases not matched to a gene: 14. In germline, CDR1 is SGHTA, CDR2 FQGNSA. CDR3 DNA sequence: TGTGCCAGCAGCCCTAGGACTAGCGGGGAGCCAGGACTGTTCTTC. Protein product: CASSPRTSGEPGLFF.

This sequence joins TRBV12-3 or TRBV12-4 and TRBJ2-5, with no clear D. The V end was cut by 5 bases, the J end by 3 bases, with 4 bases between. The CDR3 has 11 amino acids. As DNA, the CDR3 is TGTGCCAGCAGTGTGAAAGAGACCCAGTACTTC. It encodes CASSVKETQYF.

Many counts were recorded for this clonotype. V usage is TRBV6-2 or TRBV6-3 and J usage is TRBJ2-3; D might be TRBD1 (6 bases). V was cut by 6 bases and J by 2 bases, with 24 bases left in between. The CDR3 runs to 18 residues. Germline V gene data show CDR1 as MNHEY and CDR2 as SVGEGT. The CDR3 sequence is CASSRSDRNRAHTDTQYF. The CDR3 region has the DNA TGTGCCAGCAGCCGGAGTGATCGGAACAGGGCCCACACAGATACGCAGTATTTT.

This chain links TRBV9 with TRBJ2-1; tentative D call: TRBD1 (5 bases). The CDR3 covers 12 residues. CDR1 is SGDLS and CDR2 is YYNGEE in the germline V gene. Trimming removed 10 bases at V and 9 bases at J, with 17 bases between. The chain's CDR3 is CASRRVNGEQFF. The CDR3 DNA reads TGTGCCTCCCGCAGGGTGAATGGTGAGCAGTTCTTC.

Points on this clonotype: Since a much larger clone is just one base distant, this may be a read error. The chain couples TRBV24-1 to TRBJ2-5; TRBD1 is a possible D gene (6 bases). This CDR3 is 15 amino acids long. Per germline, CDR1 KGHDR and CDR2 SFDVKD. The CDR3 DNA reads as TGTGCCACCGGTGATACCCGGACAGACCAAGAGACCCAGTACTTC. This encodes CATGDTRTDQETQYF.

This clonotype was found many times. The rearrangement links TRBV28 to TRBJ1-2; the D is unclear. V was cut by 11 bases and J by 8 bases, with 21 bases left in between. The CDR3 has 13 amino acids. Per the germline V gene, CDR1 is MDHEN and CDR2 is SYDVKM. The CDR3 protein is CASRTANAEGYTF. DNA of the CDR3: TGTGCCTCCCGGACGGCCAACGCGGAGGGCTACACCTTC.

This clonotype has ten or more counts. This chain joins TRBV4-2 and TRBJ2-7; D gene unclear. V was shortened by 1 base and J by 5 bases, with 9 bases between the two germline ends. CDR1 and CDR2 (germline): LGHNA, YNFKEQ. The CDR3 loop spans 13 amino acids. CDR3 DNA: TGTGCCAGCAGCCAAGGGGGTCTCGACGAGCAGTACTTC. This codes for CASSQGGLDEQYF.

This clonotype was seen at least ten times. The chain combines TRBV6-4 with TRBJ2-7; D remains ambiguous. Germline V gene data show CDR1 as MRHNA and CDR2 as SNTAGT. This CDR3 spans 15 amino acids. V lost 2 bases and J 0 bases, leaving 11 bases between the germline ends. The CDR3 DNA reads TGTGCCAGCAGTGACCAGGCAGGTAACTCCTACGAGCAGTACTTC. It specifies CASSDQAGNSYEQYF.

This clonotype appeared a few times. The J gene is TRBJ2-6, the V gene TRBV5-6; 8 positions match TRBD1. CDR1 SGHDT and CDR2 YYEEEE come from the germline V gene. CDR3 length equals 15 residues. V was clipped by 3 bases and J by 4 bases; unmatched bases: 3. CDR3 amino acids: CASSSTGAGANVLTF. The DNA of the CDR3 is TGTGCCAGCAGCTCGACAGGGGCCGGGGCCAACGTCCTGACTTTC.

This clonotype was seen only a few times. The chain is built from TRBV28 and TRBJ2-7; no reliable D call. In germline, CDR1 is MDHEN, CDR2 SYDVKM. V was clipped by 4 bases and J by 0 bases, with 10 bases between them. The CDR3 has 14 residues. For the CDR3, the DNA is TGTGCCAGCAGTTCAAAGACACCCTCCTACGAGCAGTACTTC. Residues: CASSSKTPSYEQYF.

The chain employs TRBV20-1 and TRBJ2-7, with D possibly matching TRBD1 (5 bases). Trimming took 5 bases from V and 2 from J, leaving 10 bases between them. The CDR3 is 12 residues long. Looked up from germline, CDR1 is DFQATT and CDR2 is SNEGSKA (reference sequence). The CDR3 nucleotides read TGCAGTGCTGGTAGGGGTACCTACGAGCAGTACTTC. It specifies CSAGRGTYEQYF.